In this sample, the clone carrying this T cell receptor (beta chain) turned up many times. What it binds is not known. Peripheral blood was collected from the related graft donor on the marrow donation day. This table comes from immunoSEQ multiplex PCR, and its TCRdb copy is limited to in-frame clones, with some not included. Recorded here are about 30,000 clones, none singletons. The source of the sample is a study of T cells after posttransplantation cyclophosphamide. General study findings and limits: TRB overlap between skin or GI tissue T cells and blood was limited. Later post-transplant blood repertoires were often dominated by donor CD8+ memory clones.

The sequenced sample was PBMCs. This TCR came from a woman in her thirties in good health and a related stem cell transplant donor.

This CDR3 reads CASSPTSGVYGYTF. Written as DNA, the CDR3 is TGTGCCAGCAGCCCGACCTCAGGGGTCTATGGCTACACCTTC. V gene TRBV7-3 combines with J gene TRBJ1-2, with D possibly being TRBD1 (6 bases). Germline CDR1 reads SGHTA; CDR2 reads FQGTGA. The V end lost 5 bases, the J end lost 4 bases, and 14 bases lay between the germline ends. The CDR3 extends over 14 amino acids.